Listed below are T cell receptor beta chains from one sample, sequenced in a study of cytomegalovirus exposure and HLA in healthy donors. Sequenced by immunoSEQ multiplex PCR; TCRdb stores in-frame clones only, minus some. The sample consists of roughly 180,000 clones, less than 80% of them appearing once. Sequenced sample: PBMCs. The source of these receptors is a man aged 18 to 29 in good health and CMV-seronegative. Each CDR3 is given with its conserved first and last residue. A D gene is named only where the DNA matches it firmly. Rows give clone size only sometimes, using once, few, many, or a class for an expanded clone.

- TRBJ2-7 TRBV27 TRBD2 TGTGCCAGCAGTTTAGAGGGAGGGCGGGAGCAGTACTTC CASSLEGGREQYF
- TRBJ2-1 TRBV5-6 - TGTGCCAGCAGCTTGGAGCTAGAATCCTACAATGAGCAGTTCTTC CASSLELESYNEQFF
- TRBJ1-1 TRBV30 TRBD1 TGTGCCTGCCGGGACAGGGAAGGTGGCACTGAAGCTTTCTTT CACRDREGGTEAFF
- TRBJ2-5 TRBV5-1 - TGCGCCAGCAGCTTGTTAGGGGTGCAGTACTTC CASSLLGVQYF
few TRBJ1-2 TRBV7-8 TRBD1 TGTGCCAGCAGTCAAACAGGGGACTATGGCTACACCTTC CASSQTGDYGYTF
- TRBJ2-7 TRBV28 - TGTGCCAGCAGCCTCATATCTCAGGGTGCCGGGCAGTACTTC CASSLISQGAGQYF
- TRBJ1-2 TRBV5-6 TRBD1 TGTGCCAGCAGCCCGAAAGGGACGACAGGGAGCTATGGCTACACCTTC CASSPKGTTGSYGYTF
- TRBJ1-1 TRBV11-1 - TGTGCCAGCATGAAGGAGCCGTCACACACTGAAGCTTTCTTT CASMKEPSHTEAFF
- TRBJ2-5 TRBV2 TRBD2 TGTGCCAGCAGTAGCGGGGGGGCCCTGGAGACCCAGTACTTC CASSSGGALETQYF
few TRBJ2-5 TRBV28 TRBD1 TGTGCCAGCAGTCCTATCATTGTGTTGGGACAGGGGGTACAAGAGACCCAGTACTTC CASSPIIVLGQGVQETQYF
- TRBJ1-6 TRBV9 - TGTGCCAGCAGCCTGAAGGACAGCAGTAATTCACCCCTCCACTTT CASSLKDSSNSPLHF
- TRBJ1-1 TRBV28 - TGTGCCAGCAGTTTTAGAGGGCGAGGGGAGGGGAGTGAAGCTTTCTTT CASSFRGRGEGSEAFF
few TRBJ1-5 TRBV30 TRBD1 TGTGCCTGGAGCCCATTCCACTCCCCATTTGGACAGGGCCTCCCTAGCAATCAGCCCCAGCATTTT CAWSPFHSPFGQGLPSNQPQHF
- TRBJ1-3 TRBV6-6 - TGTGCCAGCAGCCACCGGGACTCCTCTGGAAACACCATATATTTT CASSHRDSSGNTIYF
once TRBJ2-3 TRBV30 - TGTGCCTGGAGTAGTAGTGCCCCTACGCAGTATTTT CAWSSSAPTQYF
few TRBJ2-5 TRBV4-1 TRBD2 TGCGCCAGCAGCCAAAGGGAGGGCGAGACCCAGTACTTC CASSQREGETQYF
- TRBJ1-1 TRBV7-6 TRBD1 TGTGCCAGCAGCGCCCGACCCGGGACAGGGAACACTGAAGCTTTCTTT CASSARPGTGNTEAFF
- TRBJ2-3 TRBV28 - TGTGCCAGCACGTCATACGGAGGGACGGGGAGCACAGATACGCAGTATTTT CASTSYGGTGSTDTQYF
- TRBJ2-2 TRBV18 - TGTGCCAGCTCACCACCTGCTATCGGAGGGAACCCCGGGGAGCTGTTTTTT CASSPPAIGGNPGELFF
- TRBJ2-3 TRBV30 TRBD2 TGTGCCTGGAAACTTGCGGGGGGGAAGCCGACGCAGTATTTT CAWKLAGGKPTQYF
- TRBJ2-7 TRBV4-1 TRBD1 TGCGCCAGCAGTCCTGGGACAGGCGAACTATACGAGCAGTACTTC CASSPGTGELYEQYF
- TRBJ1-6 TRBV6-5 - TGTGCCAGCAGTGTGACAGCCCCGATTAATTCACCCCTCCACTTT CASSVTAPINSPLHF
- TRBJ2-5 TRBV25-1 - TGTGCCAGCAGTGAATCTGGCAGGGGAAAGACCCAGTACTTC CASSESGRGKTQYF
- TRBJ1-5 TRBV6-1 - TGTGCCGGAGCGGGGGGGGGTCGAAGCAATCAGCCCCAGCATTTT CAGAGGGRSNQPQHF
few TRBJ1-3 TRBV9 - TGTGCCAGCAGCCACGCCAGGGAGGTACCTGGAAACACCATATATTTT CASSHAREVPGNTIYF
- TRBJ2-5 TRBV7-2 - TGTGCCAGCAGCTTAGGAGAGGTTTTGGGGACCCAGTACTTC CASSLGEVLGTQYF
- TRBJ2-7 TRBV15 - TGTGCCACCAGCAGAGATAAGGCCGCAGACATTTACGAGCAGTACTTC CATSRDKAADIYEQYF
- TRBJ1-5 TRBV28 - TGTGCCAGCAGTTTACGAGGAGGGGTGGCCAATCAGCCCCAGCATTTT CASSLRGGVANQPQHF
- TRBJ1-5 TRBV2 - TGTGCCAGCAGATTAGGACAGTTGGCTAATCAGCCCCAGCATTTT CASRLGQLANQPQHF
- TRBJ2-2 TRBV30 - TGTGCCTCCCAGGAGGGAAACACCGGGGAGCTGTTTTTT CASQEGNTGELFF
once TRBJ1-5 TRBV27 - TGTGCCAGCAGTACTAGGTGGGGCAATCAGCCCCAGCATTTT CASSTRWGNQPQHF
few TRBJ2-3 TRBV5-1 - TGCGCCAGCAGCGTGGCAGGGAGCACAGATACGCAGTATTTT CASSVAGSTDTQYF
- TRBJ1-3 TRBV10-3 - TGTGCCTTCAGGGGCCTTAACTCTGGAAACACCATATATTTT CAFRGLNSGNTIYF
- TRBJ2-5 TRBV6-1 - TGTGCCAGCAGTGACACACCCCGGGACACAAAGACCCAGTACTTC CASSDTPRDTKTQYF
- TRBJ2-5 TRBV21-1 - TGTGCCACTCCTAGCGGTGGGCAAGAGACCCAGTACTTC CATPSGGQETQYF
- TRBJ1-4 TRBV4-2 - TGTGCCAGCAGCCAAATGGGCGGGGTCACTAATGAAAAACTGTTTTTT CASSQMGGVTNEKLFF
- TRBJ2-1 TRBV9 - TGTGCCAGCAGCGTAACTGTCTCGCGGGGCAATGAGCAGTTCTTC CASSVTVSRGNEQFF
- TRBJ1-1 TRBV7-9 TRBD1 TGTGCCAGCTCCGGGACAGGGGCTAGGGGCACTGAAGCTTTCTTT CASSGTGARGTEAFF
once TRBJ2-3 TRBV6-1 - TGTGCCAGCAGTGAAGCGCGAAGCAGGGCAGATACGCAGTATTTT CASSEARSRADTQYF
- TRBJ2-7 TRBV7-9 - TGTGCCAGCAGCCTGCAGGACAAGCAGTACTTC CASSLQDKQYF
- TRBJ2-4 TRBV7-2 TRBD2 TGTGCCAGCAGCTCGACTAGCGGGGAAAACATTCAGTACTTC CASSSTSGENIQYF
- TRBJ1-6 TRBV6-1 - TGTGCCAGCAGCAGGGCGGTTGGATCACCCCTCCACTTT CASSRAVGSPLHF
- TRBJ1-2 TRBV10-3 TRBD1 TGTGCCATCAGTGTAACAGACAGGGGCGGGTATGGCTACACCTTC CAISVTDRGGYGYTF
- TRBJ1-2 TRBV5-1 - TGCGCCAGCAGCTTGGTGGGGGGGGCCTCGTATGGCTACACCTTC CASSLVGGASYGYTF
- TRBJ2-5 TRBV27 TRBD1 TGTGCCAGCAGGCCGTCCGGGACAGTGGCAGGGGAGACCCAGTACTTC CASRPSGTVAGETQYF
- TRBJ1-2 TRBV18 TRBD1 TGTGCCAGCTCACCGGGCAACAGGGGGATCTATGGCTACACCTTC CASSPGNRGIYGYTF
- TRBJ2-7 TRBV6-5 - TGTGCCAGCAGCAACCTCCGGAGGTCAGGCGAGCAGTACTTC CASSNLRRSGEQYF